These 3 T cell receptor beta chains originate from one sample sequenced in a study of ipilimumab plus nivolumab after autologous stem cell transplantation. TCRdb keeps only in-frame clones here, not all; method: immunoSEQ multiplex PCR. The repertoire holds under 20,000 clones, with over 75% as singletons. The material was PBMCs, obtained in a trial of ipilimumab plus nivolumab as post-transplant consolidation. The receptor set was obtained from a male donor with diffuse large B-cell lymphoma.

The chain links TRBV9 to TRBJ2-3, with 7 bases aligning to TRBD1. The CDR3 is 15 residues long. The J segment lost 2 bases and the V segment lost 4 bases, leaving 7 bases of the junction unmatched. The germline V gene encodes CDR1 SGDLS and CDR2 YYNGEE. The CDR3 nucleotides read TGTGCCAGCAGCCGCCGACAGGGATCCACAGATACGCAGTATTTT. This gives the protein CASSRRQGSTDTQYF.

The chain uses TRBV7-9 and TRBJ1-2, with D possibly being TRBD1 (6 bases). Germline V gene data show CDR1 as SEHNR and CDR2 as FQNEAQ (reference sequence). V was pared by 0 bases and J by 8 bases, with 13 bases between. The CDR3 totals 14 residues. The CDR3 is CASSLATGSRGYTF. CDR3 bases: TGTGCCAGCAGCTTAGCCACAGGGTCTCGCGGCTACACCTTC.

CDR3 sequence: CASSTLAGGTYNEQFF. DNA for the CDR3: TGTGCCAGTAGTACCCTAGCGGGGGGGACCTACAATGAGCAGTTCTTC. The chain joins TRBV19 to TRBJ2-1, with 12 positions matching TRBD2. The V gene's germline CDR1 is LNHDA and CDR2 SQIVND (reference sequence). The CDR3 is 16 amino acids. V was clipped by 4 bases and J by 2 bases; unmatched bases: 3.